The clone carrying this T cell receptor beta chain was seen repeatedly, ten times or more. Its specificity is unknown. In the library, unique molecular identifiers were attached to individual cDNA molecules. TCRdb processed the RACE reads anew with MiXCR; each CDR3 protein has one entry. The sample holds some 120,000 distinct CDR3 sequences, 9% to 13% seen once. This entry is derived from a study of human T cells and chemical hapten exposure. Whole-study context: Diphenylcyclopropenone doses were given weekly to the scalps of patients across the approximately 24-week study. Slight differences in pooled library volume were the main source of varying TCR yields across samples.

Whole-study results and caveats: PT1 expanded TCR numbers tracked positively with patch test score.

Time point reported: patch test 1, 2 weeks after DPC sensitization. Treatment described: therapeutic diphenylcyclopropenone sensitization with weekly scalp DPC. Sequencing was performed on whole blood, taken in connection with sensitization to the hapten diphenylcyclopropenone (DPC). The receptor was isolated from a woman in her fifties or sixties with alopecia areata. Some clones in this sample may be carry-over from other donors' samples.

CDR3 protein: CASSLPGATYNEQFF. The CDR3 nucleotides are TGTGCCAGCAGTTTACCGGGGGCGACCTACAATGAGCAGTTCTTC. The chain employs TRBV12-3 or TRBV12-4 and TRBJ2-1; the D gene could be TRBD1 or TRBD2 (6 bases each). The CDR3 is made up of 15 amino acids. With 2 bases removed from V and 2 bases from J, the gap between germline ends came to 10 bases.